This T cell receptor (beta chain) was retrieved from a study of CD8+ T cells in alopecia areata. Reverse transcribed after extraction, RNA yielded cDNA as the sequencing template. Libraries were prepared by immunoSEQ multiplex PCR; TCRdb keeps only in-frame clonotypes and omits some of them. Of 150,000 to 200,000 clones in the sample, around 54% were seen once. CDR1 and CDR2 (germline): SGHDN, FVKESK. Trimming shortened V by 0 bases and J by 7 bases, and 8 bases separated the two germline ends. The CDR3 has 13 residues. Input material: CD4+ T cells sorted from blood. This sequence originates from a human donor in good health. The V and J genes are TRBV14 and TRBJ2-3; unclear D gene. The CDR3 DNA reads as TGTGCCAGCAGCCAAGATCACGTTAATACGCAGTATTTT. Translated, it gives CASSQDHVNTQYF.